This T cell receptor beta chain comes out of a study of cytomegalovirus exposure and HLA in healthy donors. In the study overall: An earlier analysis identified 117 million unique TCR beta sequences in some 170 million T cells. General study findings and limits: A later examination showed that TCR association rates differed by HLA locus, with DRB1 most and HLA-C fewest. Links to common viral pathogens appeared, in a later analysis, for several of the most significant clusters. Later analysis revealed greater clonal expansion in HLA-associated TCR beta chains than in equally common others.

As regards this clone: As yet, its antigen is unknown.

This CDR3 comprises 13 residues. CDR1 and CDR2 (germline): SQVTM, ANQGSEA. Trimming at V came to 7 bases and at J to 8 bases, leaving 13 bases not matched to a gene. Both 60 Vbeta primers and 13 Jbeta primers went into the PCR. The protocol was immunoSEQ multiplex PCR, while the TCRdb copy is restricted to in-frame clones and leaves out a portion. The repertoire holds just over 150,000 clones, with 80% to 90% as singletons. The V and J genes are TRBV29-1 and TRBJ1-2; TRBD1 matches at 7 bases. The receptor's source is a man in his fifties or sixties in good health and CMV-seropositive. What was sequenced was PBMCs. CDR3 in DNA: TGCAGCGCTCGACAGGGTGATTTCGACGGCTACACCTTC. Translation gives CSARQGDFDGYTF.